One TCR beta chain is described in this entry. The antigen it binds to is not known. Per-base qualities were not stored, and no clone one base away is much larger. The immunoSEQ hsTCRB v3.0 assay was used at survey level resolution to sequence the TRB variable region. TRB sequencing targeted a depth of roughly 35,000-55,000 T-cell genomes per sample. Pooled TRB libraries were sequenced on an Illumina MiSeq with a v3 150-cycle kit. Under the source paper's analysis protocol: Analysis of repertoires was carried out in R inside a reproducible Nextflow workflow spanning QC, data transformation and analysis. Custom analyses were implemented in LymphoSeq2, an R package for AIRR-Seq data exploration. After excluding a few samples that yielded fewer than 5000 total TRB sequences, some 190 HIV repertoires remained for analysis. Among the 180 to 200 HIV repertoires that were kept, some 60 were collected before ART initiation and over 120 were collected after ART initiation. Repertoires were downsampled to 5000 TRB nucleotide sequences, and summary statistics were averaged over 100 downsampling iterations. Only TRB sequences with CDR3 regions of at least seven amino acids were retained for analysis. Diversity was assessed using a clonality score derived from Shannon entropy and using the Gini coefficient. Repertoire networks linked the top 5000 CDR3 amino acid sequences whenever two sequences differed by an edit distance of one. GLIPH2 predicted antigen specificity groups and MHC restriction for TRB CDR3 amino acid sequences. CDR3 amino acid sequences were matched against VDJdb and McPAS-TCR to flag known CMV, EBV, HIV or tissue antigen associations. Pre-ART, post-ART and control groups were compared with Wilcoxon signed-rank tests and Holm-Bonferroni correction. The clones in this table, taken by TCRdb from immuneACCESS, are in-frame only. Not every clone is retained; where verified, under half of the shortfall comes from an unresolved V gene, and the cause of the rest is unknown. That table is the source of V, J and clone size, and D and trimming were worked out from the DNA. The sample table holds about 18,000 clones, of which roughly 95% were seen once. The top ten hold about 1.4% of the sample.

Including cysteine and phenylalanine, the CDR3 has 15 amino acids. The retained sequence is limited to the CDR3, 45 bases, with the frame set at the first base. The V and J ends are trimmed by 4 bases and 3 bases, leaving 12 bases between them. The germline V gene supplies CDR1 MNHNS and CDR2 SASEGT. To be included, a participant needed at least one PBMC sample from before ART initiation plus at least two post-ART samples. All participants with HIV were treated in the United States of America. Before DNA extraction, cryopreserved samples containing roughly 0.9-11 million PBMC were thawed and washed. At the time of the earliest PBMC sample, participants with HIV were aged between about 23 and 54 years. PBMC samples from each participant spanned 1-4 timepoints before ART initiation and 2-8 timepoints after ART initiation, with a median of 7 samples. Serial HIV viral load, CD4+ T-cell count, ART history and demographic data were obtained for every participant. Using a Qiagen kit on a QIAcube, genomic DNA was extracted from unsorted PBMC, with samples processed in batches of 12.

The sample comes from a study of long-term antiretroviral therapy in people with HIV (dated by TCRdb to between 2021 and 2022). With respect to the entire study: The earliest samples were collected roughly a decade before the 2015 WHO recommendation for immediate ART, at a time when ART was usually postponed until CD4 counts fell. Eleven of the 30 participants with HIV were female. A total of some 200 cryopreserved PBMC samples came from a few dozen adults with confirmed HIV infection and were collected serially over a mean of roughly six years (range 1-12). Whether ART initiation and durable HIV suppression were associated with changes in peripheral blood TRB repertoire composition and diversity was tested in a retrospective serial study. No cross-contamination during QIAcube processing turned up in test extractions that ran a monoclonal T-cell line alongside 25 to 35 polyclonal samples.

Overall study outcomes, separate from this receptor: Unsorted PBMC were profiled instead of sorted CD4+ and CD8+ T cells because pre-ART samples had limited cell numbers. Inferences about post-ART repertoire changes are limited because no data were available on ART adherence, viral resistance or therapy changes. CDR3 length ranges in HIV repertoires were narrower than in controls, and network structure suggested an antigen-experienced repertoire with only a slight naive shift after ART. The samples were dated from about 2003 to 2017, and the ART regimens that were used may be less effective than current ART regimens. Expanded TRB clones identified before ART initiation dominated the repertoire across all time points, though the dominance fluctuated and decreased in many PLHIV after ART. Starting ART was linked to a significant rise in TRB diversity, yet even with long-term ART the diversity remained significantly lower than in transplant donor controls. Because PBMC availability was limited, only the TCR beta chain was sequenced, with no alpha chain pairing.

The material sequenced was unsorted PBMCs, taken around 10 years after starting antiretroviral therapy. This sequence was found in a man aged 25-45 years with HIV. The sequence joins TRBV6-1 to TRBJ2-2, with no confidently assigned D gene. The DNA sequence is as follows: TGTGCCAGCAGTGCTACGGACCTCTACACCGGGGAGCTGTTTTTT. Translation gives CASSATDLYTGELFF.